The clone carrying this TCR beta chain was counted a few times. Antigen: not known. This sample stems from a study of post-analysis software for immune sequencing data. Study-level findings and limits: By F measure, samples from a shared preparation batch strongly co-clustered.

TCR beta libraries were prepared from cDNA with unique molecular identifiers. The yield from roughly 1 to 10 million T cells was roughly 500,000 cDNA molecules in total. TCRdb re-derived calls from the PCR reads in MiXCR, one entry per CDR3 protein. Of some 160,000 distinct CDR3 sequences listed, around 36% were seen once; the top ten hold over 25%. With 5 bases clipped from V and 5 bases from J, the junction kept 18 bases outside the gene matches. Germline CDR1 and CDR2: MNHEY and SMNVEV (reference sequence). The CDR3 is made up of 17 amino acids. The sequencing used blood, collected after autologous hematopoietic stem cell transplantation. The source of this sequence is a girl aged 10-17 years with multiple sclerosis. The rearrangement joins TRBV27 to TRBJ2-7; 7 bases are shared with TRBD2. The CDR3 protein is CASSPLQRGPPLDEQYF. The CDR3 DNA is TGTGCCAGCAGTCCCCTTCAGCGGGGCCCCCCCTTGGACGAGCAGTACTTC.